The rows below give T cell receptor beta chains drawn from one sample of a study of CD8+CD57+ T cells in acquired aplastic anemia. One entry per CDR3 protein, called by TCRdb with MiXCR from the reads. The sample lists around 160,000 distinct CDR3 sequences, 40% to 50% seen once, with about 3% in the top ten. The sequencing sample was made of sorted CD4+, CD8+, or CD8+CD57+ T cells (not recorded which) from PBMCs. Source of these receptors: a human donor with aplastic anemia. CDR3s include the opening cysteine and the closing phenylalanine or tryptophan. The order of the fields is V gene, D gene, clone size, J gene, CDR3 DNA, CDR3 protein. The D gene is left open where the match is weak. Expanded clones are given a class, and other clones once, few, many or no size at all.

V: TRBV19
D: TRBD1
size: many
J: TRBJ1-5
DNA: TGTGCCAGTAGTCTGGCCGGGACAGGGATTCAGCCCCAGCATTTT
CDR3: CASSLAGTGIQPQHF

V: TRBV12-3/TRBV12-4
D: TRBD2
size: -
J: TRBJ2-7
DNA: TGTGCCAGCAGGCGGGGACTAGCGGGAGGGAGGGAGCAGTACTTC
CDR3: CASRRGLAGGREQYF

V: TRBV20-1
D: -
size: -
J: TRBJ2-3
DNA: TGCAGTGCTAGAGGTAGGTGGCCAGATACGCAGTATTTT
CDR3: CSARGRWPDTQYF

V: TRBV29-1
D: -
size: few
J: TRBJ2-6
DNA: TGCAGCGTTGGGCCGGGTGTAGCTGGGGCCAACGTCCTGACTTTC
CDR3: CSVGPGVAGANVLTF

V: TRBV6-5
D: TRBD1
size: many
J: TRBJ1-2
DNA: TGTGCCAGCAGGCCCACAGGGGCCTTAAACTATGGCTACACCTTC
CDR3: CASRPTGALNYGYTF

V: TRBV29-1
D: -
size: -
J: TRBJ2-7
DNA: TGCAGCGTTGAGGACCGCTCCGGACAGTACGAGCAGTACTTC
CDR3: CSVEDRSGQYEQYF

V: TRBV6-1
D: -
size: many
J: TRBJ1-5
DNA: TGTGCCAGCAGACCCACAGGGCAGGATCAGCCCCAGCATTTT
CDR3: CASRPTGQDQPQHF

V: TRBV20-1
D: -
size: -
J: TRBJ2-1
DNA: TGCAGTGCTAGAGATCGGGCCCCGGGTGTGGACAATGAGCAGTTCTTC
CDR3: CSARDRAPGVDNEQFF

V: TRBV11-2
D: -
size: -
J: TRBJ1-2
DNA: TGTGCCAGCAGCTTAAGCCAGGGCTATATCTATGGCTACACCTTC
CDR3: CASSLSQGYIYGYTF

V: TRBV15
D: -
size: -
J: TRBJ2-7
DNA: TGTGCCACCAGCAGCTTGCCAGGGTATAACTACGAGCAGTACTTC
CDR3: CATSSLPGYNYEQYF

V: TRBV20-1
D: -
size: many
J: TRBJ2-2
DNA: TGCAGTGCTAGGGGGGCGGGCTACACCGGGGAGCTGTTTTTT
CDR3: CSARGAGYTGELFF